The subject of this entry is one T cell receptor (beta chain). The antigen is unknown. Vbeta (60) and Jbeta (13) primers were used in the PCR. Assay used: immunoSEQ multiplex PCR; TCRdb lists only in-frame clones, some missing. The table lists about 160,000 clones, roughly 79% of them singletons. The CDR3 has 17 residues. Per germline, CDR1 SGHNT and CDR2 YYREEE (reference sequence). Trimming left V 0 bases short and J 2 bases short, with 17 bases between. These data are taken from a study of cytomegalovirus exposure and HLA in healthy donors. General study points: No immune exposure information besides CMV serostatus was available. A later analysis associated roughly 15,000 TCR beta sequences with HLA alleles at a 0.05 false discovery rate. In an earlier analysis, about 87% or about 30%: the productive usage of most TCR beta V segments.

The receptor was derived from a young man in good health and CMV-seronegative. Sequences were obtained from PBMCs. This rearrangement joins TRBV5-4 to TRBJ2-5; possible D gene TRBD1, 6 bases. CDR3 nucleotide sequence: TGTGCCAGCAGCTTGGGTGGACAGAGAGGACCACAAGAGACCCAGTACTTC. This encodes CASSLGGQRGPQETQYF.